The following is a TCR beta chain sequence with its context. Its antigen remains unidentified. The time point denotes: week 47, end of study. The investigators gave 300 ug of mutant IDH1 20-mer peptide in each vaccine dose, together with topical imiquimod. Vaccinations, eight in total, occurred in weeks 1, 3, 5, 7, 11, 15, 19, 23. Here immunoSEQ multiplex PCR was the method, and the copy in TCRdb shows in-frame clones only, minus some. The table lists roughly 35,000 clones, about 75% of them singletons, with 8.9% in the top ten. This sample was taken from a study of a mutant IDH1 vaccine in newly diagnosed glioma. Study summary: Weeks 35 and 47 hosted visits V12 and V13, respectively.

Study findings and constraints: There seemed to be no relation between pseudoprogression and changes in top peripheral T cell clonotypes.

The sample consisted of PBMCs, taken from a glioma patient whose treatment included an IDH1 peptide vaccine. This clonotype was obtained from a man in his forties with glioma.

DNA for the CDR3: TGTGCCAGCAGATCAATTTCGGGCCATGAGCAGTTCTTC. Residues: CASRSISGHEQFF. The chain links TRBV7-9 to TRBJ2-1, with unresolved D. V gave up 6 bases and J gave up 8 bases, with 14 bases separating them. Germline V gene data show CDR1 as SEHNR and CDR2 as FQNEAQ (reference sequence). The CDR3 loop spans 13 amino acids.